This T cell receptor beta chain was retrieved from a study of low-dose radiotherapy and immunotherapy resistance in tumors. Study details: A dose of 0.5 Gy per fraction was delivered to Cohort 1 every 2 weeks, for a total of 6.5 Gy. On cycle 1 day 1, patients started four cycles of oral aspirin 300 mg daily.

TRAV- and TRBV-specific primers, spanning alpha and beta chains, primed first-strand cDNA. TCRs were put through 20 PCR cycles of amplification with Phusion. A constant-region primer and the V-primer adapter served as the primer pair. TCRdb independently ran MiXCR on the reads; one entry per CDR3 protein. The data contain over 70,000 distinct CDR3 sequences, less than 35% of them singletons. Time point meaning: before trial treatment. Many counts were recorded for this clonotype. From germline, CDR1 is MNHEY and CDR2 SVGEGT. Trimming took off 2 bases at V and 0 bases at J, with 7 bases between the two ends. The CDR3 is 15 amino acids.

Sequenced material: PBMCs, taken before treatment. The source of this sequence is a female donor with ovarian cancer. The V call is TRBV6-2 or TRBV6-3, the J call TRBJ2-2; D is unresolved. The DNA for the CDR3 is TGTGCCAGCAGTTACCTGTCAGCGAACACCGGGGAGCTGTTTTTT. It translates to CASSYLSANTGELFF.